This TCR beta chain was observed in a study of blood T cell repertoires in COVID-19. In the study's own analysis: Estimated nucleated cell counts came from reference gene primer amplification. Generated by immunoSEQ multiplex PCR, the TCRdb table keeps only in-frame clones and is missing some. Clonal size and the V and J genes are those of that table, whereas D and trimming came from the DNA. This sample has about 490,000 clones, with approximately 85% found just once. V was clipped by 10 bases and J by 3 bases; unmatched bases: 5. The V gene's germline CDR1 is WNHNN and CDR2 SYGVQD (reference sequence). The CDR3 is 14 amino acids.

The V call is TRBV10-1, the J call TRBJ2-1; 11 bases are shared with TRBD2. Specimen: peripheral blood. This clonotype was obtained from a human donor in a cohort sampled during active COVID-19. CDR3 amino acids: CATSLAGGYNEQFF. The CDR3 DNA reads as TGCGCCACCTCCCTAGCGGGGGGCTACAATGAGCAGTTCTTC.